This TCR beta chain was obtained from a study of blood T cells in healthy people across ages. Study results and caveats: It was the long-lived donors that had more naive CD4+ cells and higher diversity than aged donors.

About this clonotype itself: Its antigen is not identified.

CDR1 DFQATT and CDR2 SNEGSKA come from the germline V gene (reference sequence). The CDR3 length is 14 residues. V gave up 4 bases and J gave up 2 bases, with 14 bases separating them. Combining a sample-barcoded 5' primer with a J-beta primer mix, a second PCR ran for roughly 6 to 11 cycles. Every cDNA molecule carried a tag from a template-switch adaptor bearing 12 random nucleotides. TCRdb reprocessed the 5' RACE reads with MiXCR, giving one entry per CDR3 protein. In the table there are about 1 million distinct CDR3 sequences, 35% to 50% of which are singletons. Each donor had approximately 10 milliliters of peripheral blood drawn. Total RNA extraction produced at least 5 micrograms (per sample) for the study.

This chain uses TRBV20-1 with TRBJ2-5; D perhaps matches TRBD2 (6 bases). Material: blood. The TCR originated in a woman in her sixties or seventies in good health. As DNA, the CDR3 is TGCAGTGCTACCGCGGGGTGGGATCAAGAGACCCAGTACTTC. As protein: CSATAGWDQETQYF.